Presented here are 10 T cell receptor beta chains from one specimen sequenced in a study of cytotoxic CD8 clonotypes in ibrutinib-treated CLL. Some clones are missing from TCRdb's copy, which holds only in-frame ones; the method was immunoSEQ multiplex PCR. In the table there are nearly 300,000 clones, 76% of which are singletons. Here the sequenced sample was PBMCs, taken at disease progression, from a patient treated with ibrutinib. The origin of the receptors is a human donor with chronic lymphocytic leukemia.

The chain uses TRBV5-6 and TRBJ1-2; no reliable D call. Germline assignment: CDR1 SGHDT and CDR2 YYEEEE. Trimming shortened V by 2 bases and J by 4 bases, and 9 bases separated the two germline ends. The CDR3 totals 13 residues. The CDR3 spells CASSFEETYGYTF. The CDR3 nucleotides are TGTGCCAGCAGCTTTGAAGAGACCTATGGCTACACCTTC.

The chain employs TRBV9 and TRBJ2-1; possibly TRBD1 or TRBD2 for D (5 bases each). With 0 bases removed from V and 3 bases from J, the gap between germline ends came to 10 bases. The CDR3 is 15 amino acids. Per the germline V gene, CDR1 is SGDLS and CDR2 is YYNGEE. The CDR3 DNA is TGTGCCAGCAGCGTAGAGGTGGGGGACTACAATGAGCAGTTCTTC. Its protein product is CASSVEVGDYNEQFF.

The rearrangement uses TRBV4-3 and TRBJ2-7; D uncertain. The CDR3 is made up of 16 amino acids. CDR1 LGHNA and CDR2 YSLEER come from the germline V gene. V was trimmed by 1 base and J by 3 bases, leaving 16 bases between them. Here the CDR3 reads CASSQGKSSGFYEQYF. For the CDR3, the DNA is TGCGCCAGCAGCCAAGGGAAGAGCTCTGGTTTCTACGAGCAGTACTTC.

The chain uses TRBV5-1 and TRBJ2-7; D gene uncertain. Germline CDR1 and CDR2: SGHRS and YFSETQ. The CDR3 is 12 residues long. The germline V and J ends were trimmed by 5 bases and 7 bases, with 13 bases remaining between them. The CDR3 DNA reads TGCGCCAGCAGATACGAACTGGGGGAGCAGTACTTC. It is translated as CASRYELGEQYF.

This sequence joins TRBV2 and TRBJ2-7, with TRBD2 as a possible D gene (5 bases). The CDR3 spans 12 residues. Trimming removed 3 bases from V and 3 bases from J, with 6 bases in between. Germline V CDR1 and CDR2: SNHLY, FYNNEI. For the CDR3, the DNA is TGTGCCAGCAGTGACAGCGGCTACGAGCAGTACTTC. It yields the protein CASSDSGYEQYF.

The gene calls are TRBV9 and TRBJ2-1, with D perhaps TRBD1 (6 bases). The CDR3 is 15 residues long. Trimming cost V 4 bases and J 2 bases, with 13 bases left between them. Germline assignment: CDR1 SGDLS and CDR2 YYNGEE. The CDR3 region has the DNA TGTGCCAGCAGCACGGACAGAGCTACCTACAATGAGCAGTTCTTC. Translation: CASSTDRATYNEQFF. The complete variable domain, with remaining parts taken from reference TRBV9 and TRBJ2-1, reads DSGVTQTPKHLITATGQRVTLRCSPRSGDLSVYWYQQSLDQGLQFLIQYYNGEERAKGNILERFSAQQFPDLHSELNLSSLELGDSALYFCASSTDRATYNEQFFGPGTRLTVL.

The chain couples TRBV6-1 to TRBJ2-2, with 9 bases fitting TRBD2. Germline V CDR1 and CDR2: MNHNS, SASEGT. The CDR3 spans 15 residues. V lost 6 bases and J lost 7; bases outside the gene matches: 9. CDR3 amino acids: CASRPRGGVVGELFF. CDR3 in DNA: TGTGCCAGCAGGCCGCGGGGGGGCGTGGTCGGGGAGCTGTTTTTT.

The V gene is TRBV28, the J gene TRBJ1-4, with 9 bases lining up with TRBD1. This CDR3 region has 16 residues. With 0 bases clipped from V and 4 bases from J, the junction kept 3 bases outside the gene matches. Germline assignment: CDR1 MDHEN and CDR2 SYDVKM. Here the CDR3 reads CASSLWRDRVNEKLFF. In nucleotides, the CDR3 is TGTGCCAGCAGTTTATGGAGGGACAGGGTTAATGAAAAACTGTTTTTT.

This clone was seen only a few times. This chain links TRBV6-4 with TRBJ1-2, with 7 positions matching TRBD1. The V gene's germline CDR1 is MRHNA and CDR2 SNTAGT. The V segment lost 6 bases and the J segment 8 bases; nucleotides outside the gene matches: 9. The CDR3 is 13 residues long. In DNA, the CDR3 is TGTGCCAGCAGACCAGGGGGGCGCGAGGGCTACACCTTC. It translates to CASRPGGREGYTF.

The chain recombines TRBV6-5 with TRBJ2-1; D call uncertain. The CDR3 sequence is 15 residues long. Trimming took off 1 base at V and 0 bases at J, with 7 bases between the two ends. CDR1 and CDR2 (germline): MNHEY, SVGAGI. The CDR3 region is CASSYYQSSYNEQFF. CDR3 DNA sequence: TGTGCCAGCAGTTACTACCAGAGCTCCTACAATGAGCAGTTCTTC.